Following are 18 T cell receptor beta chains from one sample sequenced in a study of early stage breast cancer tumors. Produced via immunoSEQ multiplex PCR; TCRdb's table is partial and in-frame only. This sample has about 29,000 clones; 84% occur once, and the top ten carry less than 9.5%. Sequencing was performed on blood. These receptors originate from a person between 50 and 60 years old with breast cancer.

This sequence joins TRBV6-4 and TRBJ1-1, with D unclear. Germline V lookup: CDR1 MRHNA, CDR2 SNTAGT. This CDR3 has 12 residues. V gave up 6 bases and J gave up 2 bases, with 7 bases separating them. The CDR3 coding sequence is TGTGCCAGCAGACACCTCAACACTGAAGCTTTCTTT. Protein sequence: CASRHLNTEAFF.

The gene calls are TRBV5-1 and TRBJ2-5, with 7 bases aligning to TRBD1. With the DNA end fitting TRBJ2-7 better, the J assignment may be wrong. The germline CDR1 and CDR2 sequences are SGHRS and YFSETQ. This CDR3 contains 14 residues. Written as DNA, the CDR3 is TGCGCCAGCAGGGCCGGGACAGTCTCCTACGAGCAGTACTTC. This codes for CASRAGTVSYEQYF.

The chain carries TRBV19 and TRBJ1-2, with TRBD1 as a possible D gene (5 bases). Trimming pared 8 bases from V and 8 bases from J, leaving 21 bases between. CDR1 is LNHDA and CDR2 is SQIVND in the germline V gene (reference sequence). CDR3 length: 14 amino acids. The CDR3 spells CASRGGGLGEGYTF. The CDR3 DNA follows: TGTGCCAGTCGTGGCGGGGGATTAGGAGAAGGCTACACCTTC.

The rearrangement links TRBV18 to TRBJ2-2; perhaps TRBD2 as D (7 bases). V was shortened by 8 bases and J by 0 bases, with 19 bases between the two germline ends. Germline CDR1 reads KGHSH; CDR2 reads LQKENI. The CDR3 spans 17 residues. Written as DNA, the CDR3 is TGTGCCAGCAACGGGGGGCCGCGGACAGCGAACACCGGGGAGCTGTTTTTT. The encoded protein is CASNGGPRTANTGELFF.

The genes are TRBV6-1 and TRBJ1-5, with D possibly being TRBD1 (5 bases). Germline CDR1 and CDR2: MNHNS and SASEGT. There are 16 residues in the CDR3. V was cut by 2 bases and J by 7 bases, with 18 bases left in between. The CDR3: CASSEWGGSPEQPQHF. In nucleotides, the CDR3 is TGTGCCAGCAGTGAATGGGGGGGGTCCCCTGAGCAGCCCCAGCATTTT.

CDR3 loop: CASRGTPGRMNTEAFF. The DNA of the CDR3 is TGTGCCAGCAGGGGGACACCGGGACGGATGAACACTGAAGCTTTCTTT. This chain connects TRBV2 to TRBJ1-1, with D perhaps TRBD1 (6 bases). The CDR3 is 16 residues long. Trimming shortened V by 6 bases and J by 0 bases, and 17 bases separated the two germline ends. CDR1 is SNHLY and CDR2 is FYNNEI in the germline V gene.

This clone was detected only once. This chain links TRBV28 with TRBJ2-7; D possibly corresponds to TRBD1 (6 bases). V was trimmed by 3 bases and J by 0 bases, leaving 9 bases between them. CDR1 and CDR2 (germline): MDHEN, SYDVKM. There are 14 residues in the CDR3. The CDR3 DNA sequence: TGTGCCAGCAGTTTTAGGGGGAGCTCCTACGAGCAGTACTTC. As protein: CASSFRGSSYEQYF.

The chain links TRBV5-1 to TRBJ2-3, with D perhaps being TRBD1 or TRBD2 (7 bases each). The CDR3 extends over 20 amino acids. Germline loops: CDR1 SGHRS, CDR2 YFSETQ. Deletions cut 2 bases from V and 2 bases from J, with 27 bases between. CDR3 protein: CASSFRPRQGGSSFTDTQYF. The DNA of the CDR3 is TGCGCCAGCAGCTTCCGACCTAGACAGGGAGGGAGTTCTTTCACAGATACGCAGTATTTT.

The chain recombines TRBV7-9 with TRBJ1-1; D is uncertain. The CDR3 totals 14 residues. Per germline, CDR1 SEHNR and CDR2 FQNEAQ (reference sequence). The V gene lost 2 bases and the J gene lost 0 bases, with 7 bases spanning the gap. The CDR3 DNA follows: TGTGCCAGCAGCTTAAGGGCTATGAACACTGAAGCTTTCTTT. Its protein product is CASSLRAMNTEAFF.

The rearrangement links TRBV2 to TRBJ1-1, with D hard to call. CDR1 is SNHLY, CDR2 FYNNEI, per germline. This CDR3 is built from 13 residues. Trimming shortened V by 6 bases and J by 2 bases, and 10 bases separated the two germline ends. The CDR3 protein is CASSETINTEAFF. Written as DNA, the CDR3 is TGTGCCAGCAGCGAGACCATTAACACTGAAGCTTTCTTT.

This clone was seen only once. The rearrangement uses TRBV19 and TRBJ1-1, with TRBD1 as a possible D gene (6 bases). V gave up 6 bases and J gave up 4 bases, with 15 bases separating them. This CDR3 region has 14 residues. The V gene's germline CDR1 is LNHDA and CDR2 SQIVND (reference sequence). CDR3 DNA: TGTGCCAGTAGGCCCACAGGGAGCACCACTGAAGCTTTCTTT. This gives the protein CASRPTGSTTEAFF.

This chain joins TRBV7-2 and TRBJ2-1; tentative D call: TRBD1 (6 bases). Germline assignment: CDR1 SGHTA and CDR2 FQGNSA. V was cut by 2 bases and J by 8 bases, with 7 bases left in between. The CDR3 is 12 amino acids. The DNA for the CDR3 is TGTGCCAGCAGCTTAAGGACAGATGAGCAGTTCTTC. It encodes CASSLRTDEQFF.

In its sample, this clone was seen once. V gene TRBV21-1 combines with J gene TRBJ2-3; the D call of TRBD2 is as the table states it, not checked on the DNA. TRBV21-1 is a pseudogene. The CDR3 runs to 18 residues. Written as DNA, the CDR3 is TGTGCCAGCAGCAAAACGAGCCCCCCCCCGAGCGGGAGGGATACGCAGTATTTT. Residues: CASSKTSPPPSGRDTQYF.

The rearrangement uses TRBV6-5 and TRBJ1-1; 8 bases agree with TRBD1. The CDR3 is 14 residues long. Germline V gives CDR1 MNHEY, CDR2 SVGAGI. Unmatched junction bases numbered 4, after V lost 6 bases and J lost 1 base. The CDR3 nucleotides are TGTGCCAGCAGAGACGGGACAGGGAACACTGAAGCTTTCTTT. Translation: CASRDGTGNTEAFF.

The chain links TRBV19 to TRBJ2-6; D is uncertain. The CDR3 loop spans 13 amino acids. Trimming stripped 5 bases from V and 2 bases from J, with 4 bases between. From germline, CDR1 is LNHDA and CDR2 SQIVND (reference sequence). CDR3: CASSQAGANVLTF. The CDR3 DNA reads as TGTGCCAGTAGTCAGGCTGGGGCCAACGTCCTGACTTTC.

The chain combines TRBV5-1 with TRBJ2-1; 11 bases line up with TRBD1. CDR1 is SGHRS, CDR2 YFSETQ, per germline. Trimming removed 4 bases from V and 9 bases from J; junction bases left unmatched: 12. The CDR3 sequence is 16 residues long. The DNA of the CDR3 is TGCGCCAGCAGCCACGCAGGGACAGGGGGTCGGAGTGAGCAGTTCTTC. Translation: CASSHAGTGGRSEQFF.

The chain carries TRBV28 and TRBJ2-3; TRBD1 agrees at 10 bases. V was clipped by 4 bases and J by 5 bases; unmatched bases: 15. Germline V CDR1 and CDR2: MDHEN, SYDVKM. The CDR3 totals 18 residues. CDR3 residues: CASSSPGSPGQGIDTQYF. DNA of the CDR3: TGTGCCAGCAGTTCCCCAGGTTCGCCGGGACAGGGGATAGATACGCAGTATTTT. The entire variable domain, with the rest obtained from reference TRBV28 and TRBJ2-3, is as follows: DVKVTQSSRYLVKRTGEKVFLECVQDMDHENMFWYRQDPGLGLRLIYFSYDVKMKEKGDIPEGYSVSREKKERFSLILESASTNQTSMYLCASSSPGSPGQGIDTQYFGPGTRLTVL.

This chain joins TRBV4-3 and TRBJ2-1; 9 bases line up with TRBD1. From germline, CDR1 is LGHNA and CDR2 YSLEER. The J segment lost 7 bases and the V segment lost 4 bases, leaving 14 bases of the junction unmatched. The CDR3 is made up of 17 amino acids. CDR3 loop: CASSLEPVGQGGNEQFF. The CDR3 bases are TGCGCCAGCAGCCTCGAGCCGGTGGGACAGGGTGGAAATGAGCAGTTCTTC.